One TCR beta chain is described in this entry. Its specificity is not known. The data derive from a study of blood T cells in healthy people across ages. Study-level points and caveats: Roughly linearly, TCR beta diversity per million T cells fell as age increased.

The V gene lost 2 bases and the J gene lost 3 bases, with 15 bases spanning the gap. Germline V gives CDR1 LNHNV, CDR2 YYDKDF (reference sequence). CDR3 length: 16 residues. Next came a second PCR, run for about 7 to 12 cycles, which used a sample-barcoded 5' primer along with a J-beta primer mix. A single record per CDR3 protein comes from TCRdb applying MiXCR to the 5' RACE reads. Here the sample spans 780,000 or so distinct CDR3 sequences, around 50% being singletons. V gene TRBV15 combines with J gene TRBJ2-3, with D unresolved. Sequencing input: blood. This TCR was recovered from a man in his forties in good health. CDR3 nucleotide sequence: TGTGCCACCAGCAGAAATTCTAGGGTCGGTACAGATACGCAGTATTTT. Protein sequence: CATSRNSRVGTDTQYF.